This T cell receptor (beta chain) was profiled in a study of metastatic and nonmetastatic thyroid tumors. Study-level information: Blood and tumor or nodule tissue repertoires from malignant and benign thyroid patients were compared.

Thyroid surgery took place with no prior treatment in any patient. As handled by the study authors: Differences in CDR3 between clinicopathological groups were drawn on to build a classifier intended to discriminate distant-metastatic papillary thyroid cancer patients. MiXCR was used by TCRdb to re-call the PCR reads. What appears here as the V and J calls and clone size reflects TCRdb's work, not the paper's. This table holds tens of thousands of clones, approximately 11% found once. V trimming: 3 bases; J trimming: 2 bases; junction bases outside the gene matches: 6. The CDR3 length is 15 residues. This clone was counted at least ten times. The antigen is not known. Findings of the study overall: It was reported that TCR beta diversity was significantly higher in malignant thyroid tumors than benign nodules, in blood and tumor.

The chain links TRBV12-3 or TRBV12-4 to TRBJ1-2; 7 nucleotides agree with TRBD1. Material for sequencing was blood. The TCR was taken from a female donor with papillary thyroid cancer or a benign thyroid nodule (not recorded which). Some clones in this sample may be carry-over from other donors' samples. This chain's CDR3 is CASSLGTARNYGYTF. The CDR3 DNA reads TGTGCCAGCAGTTTGGGGACAGCTAGGAACTATGGCTACACCTTC.